Presented here are 12 T cell receptor beta chains from one specimen sequenced in a study of blood T cell repertoires in COVID-19. Here immunoSEQ multiplex PCR was the method, and the copy in TCRdb shows in-frame clones only, minus some. The sample consists of 130,000 to 150,000 clones, about 80% of them appearing once. Sequencing input: PBMCs or T cells enriched from blood (not recorded which). The receptors were sampled from a middle-aged man who had recovered from COVID-19.

V gene TRBV3-1 (or the pseudogene TRBV3-2) combines with J gene TRBJ2-3; D is unclear. Germline loops: CDR1 LGHDT, CDR2 YNNKEL (reference sequence). This CDR3 is built from 15 residues. Deletions cut 2 bases from V and 2 bases from J, with 11 bases between. For the CDR3, the DNA is TGTGCCAGCAGCCAAAGTGTCCAGATCACAGATACGCAGTATTTT. It is translated as CASSQSVQITDTQYF.

This clone appeared a few times. The V call is TRBV7-8, the J call TRBJ1-2; D may be TRBD1 (5 bases). Germline loops: CDR1 SGHVS, CDR2 FQNEAQ. CDR3 length equals 14 residues. Trimming left V 3 bases short and J 5 bases short, with 13 bases between. In DNA form, the CDR3 reads TGTGCCAGCAGCTTGACAGAGAATCCGTATGGCTACACCTTC. It is translated as CASSLTENPYGYTF.

Ten or more counts support this clone. The gene calls are TRBV27 and TRBJ2-2, with TRBD2 identical over 7 bases. Germline V gives CDR1 MNHEY, CDR2 SMNVEV (reference sequence). This CDR3 is built from 15 residues. V trimming: 6 bases; J trimming: 6 bases; junction bases outside the gene matches: 10. CDR3: CASSPRGVAAGELFF. CDR3 sequence (DNA): TGTGCCAGCAGCCCCCGGGGGGTTGCGGCCGGGGAGCTGTTTTTT.

The chain joins TRBV2 to TRBJ1-1; 7 bases are shared with TRBD1. The CDR3 runs 12 residues. In germline, CDR1 is SNHLY, CDR2 FYNNEI. The ends lost 9 bases at V and 2 bases at J; junction bases unmatched: 3. For the CDR3, the DNA is TGTGCCAGTGGACAGGCCAACACTGAAGCTTTCTTT. This sequence encodes CASGQANTEAFF.

This sequence joins TRBV27 and TRBJ2-7, with 8 bases matching TRBD2. CDR3 length: 16 residues. J gave up 2 bases and V 5 bases, and 11 bases lay outside the gene matches. Germline CDR1 reads MNHEY; CDR2 reads SMNVEV (reference sequence). CDR3 DNA sequence: TGTGCCAGCAGTCTCTCCCTCGCCGGGGGGGCCTACGAGCAGTACTTC. Its translation: CASSLSLAGGAYEQYF.

The genes are TRBV7-2 and TRBJ2-2; TRBD1 matches at 10 bases. V shed 5 bases and J 4 bases; nucleotides not matched to a gene: 4. This CDR3 contains 15 residues. CDR1 and CDR2 from the germline V gene are SGHTA and FQGNSA. The CDR3, as DNA: TGTGCCAGCAGCAAGGGACAGGGGAGCACCGGGGAGCTGTTTTTT. Protein product: CASSKGQGSTGELFF.

The rearrangement joins TRBV19 to TRBJ1-6; perhaps TRBD1 as D (5 bases). V lost 5 bases to trimming and J lost 11 bases, with 19 bases between them. The CDR3 sequence is 15 residues long. CDR1 and CDR2 from the germline V gene are LNHDA and SQIVND (reference sequence). The CDR3 region is CASSPWGGVDTPLHF. Written as DNA, the CDR3 is TGTGCCAGTAGTCCTTGGGGGGGAGTGGATACACCCCTCCACTTT.

This sequence joins TRBV18 and TRBJ1-4; TRBD1 is a possible D gene (6 bases). From germline, CDR1 is KGHSH and CDR2 LQKENI. The CDR3 has 14 amino acids. Trimming took off 3 bases at V and 7 bases at J, with 12 bases between the two ends. In DNA form, the CDR3 reads TGTGCCAGCTCACCTACAGGGTACGGTGAAAAACTGTTTTTT. This codes for CASSPTGYGEKLFF.

The chain joins TRBV9 to TRBJ2-5, with 8 bases lining up with TRBD2. The CDR3 runs 16 residues. The trim removed 0 bases at V and 1 base at J, leaving 5 bases unmatched. CDR1 is SGDLS, CDR2 YYNGEE, per germline. CDR3 coding DNA: TGTGCCAGCAGCGTAGGGGGCGGGGGGCCCCAAGAGACCCAGTACTTC. This sequence encodes CASSVGGGGPQETQYF.

This chain connects TRBV6-4 to TRBJ1-5, with no clear D. The germline gives CDR1 MRHNA, CDR2 SNTAGT. This CDR3 is built from 14 residues. Trimming stripped 4 bases from V and 0 bases from J, with 7 bases between. CDR3 DNA sequence: TGTGCCAGCAGTGCCGGGGATAGCAATCAGCCCCAGCATTTT. It is translated as CASSAGDSNQPQHF.

The rearrangement joins TRBV7-2 to TRBJ1-2, with TRBD1 identical over 7 bases. The V gene's germline CDR1 is SGHTA and CDR2 FQGNSA. The trim removed 1 base at V and 4 bases at J, leaving 6 bases unmatched. The CDR3 is 15 residues long. The CDR3, as DNA: TGTGCCAGCAGCTTAGAGGAAGGGGGCTTCTATGGCTACACCTTC. Encoded protein: CASSLEEGGFYGYTF.

The chain employs TRBV6-5 and TRBJ2-7; maybe TRBD2 (5 bases). V lost 7 bases and J lost 3, with 10 bases in between. CDR1 and CDR2 from the germline V gene are MNHEY and SVGAGI. The CDR3 length is 12 residues. The CDR3 here is CASTSGIYEQYF. CDR3 DNA: TGTGCCAGCACCTCGGGGATCTACGAGCAGTACTTC.